Described below is a single TCR beta chain sequence and its context. The data originate from a study of CD4 and CD8 cells across lung adenocarcinoma regions. Samples came from patients with localized non-small cell lung adenocarcinoma. TCRdb fed the PCR reads into MiXCR, producing one record per CDR3 protein. In the table there are around 23,000 distinct CDR3 sequences, 50% to 55% of which are singletons. This CDR3 spans 17 amino acids. The germline V gene has CDR1 MNHNS and CDR2 SASEGT. The V gene lost 6 bases and the J gene lost 16 bases, with 33 bases spanning the gap. V gene TRBV6-1 combines with J gene TRBJ2-2; possibly TRBD1 or TRBD2 for D (5 bases each). The receptor comes from a male donor with lung adenocarcinoma. The CD4 and CD8 labels of this study may be unreliable. What was sequenced was CD8+ T cells from the center of a lung tumor. The CDR3 sequence is CASSPGPGATNTGTQFF. As DNA, the CDR3 is TGTGCCAGCAGCCCAGGGCCTGGGGCAACGAACACCGGGACGCAGTTTTTT.